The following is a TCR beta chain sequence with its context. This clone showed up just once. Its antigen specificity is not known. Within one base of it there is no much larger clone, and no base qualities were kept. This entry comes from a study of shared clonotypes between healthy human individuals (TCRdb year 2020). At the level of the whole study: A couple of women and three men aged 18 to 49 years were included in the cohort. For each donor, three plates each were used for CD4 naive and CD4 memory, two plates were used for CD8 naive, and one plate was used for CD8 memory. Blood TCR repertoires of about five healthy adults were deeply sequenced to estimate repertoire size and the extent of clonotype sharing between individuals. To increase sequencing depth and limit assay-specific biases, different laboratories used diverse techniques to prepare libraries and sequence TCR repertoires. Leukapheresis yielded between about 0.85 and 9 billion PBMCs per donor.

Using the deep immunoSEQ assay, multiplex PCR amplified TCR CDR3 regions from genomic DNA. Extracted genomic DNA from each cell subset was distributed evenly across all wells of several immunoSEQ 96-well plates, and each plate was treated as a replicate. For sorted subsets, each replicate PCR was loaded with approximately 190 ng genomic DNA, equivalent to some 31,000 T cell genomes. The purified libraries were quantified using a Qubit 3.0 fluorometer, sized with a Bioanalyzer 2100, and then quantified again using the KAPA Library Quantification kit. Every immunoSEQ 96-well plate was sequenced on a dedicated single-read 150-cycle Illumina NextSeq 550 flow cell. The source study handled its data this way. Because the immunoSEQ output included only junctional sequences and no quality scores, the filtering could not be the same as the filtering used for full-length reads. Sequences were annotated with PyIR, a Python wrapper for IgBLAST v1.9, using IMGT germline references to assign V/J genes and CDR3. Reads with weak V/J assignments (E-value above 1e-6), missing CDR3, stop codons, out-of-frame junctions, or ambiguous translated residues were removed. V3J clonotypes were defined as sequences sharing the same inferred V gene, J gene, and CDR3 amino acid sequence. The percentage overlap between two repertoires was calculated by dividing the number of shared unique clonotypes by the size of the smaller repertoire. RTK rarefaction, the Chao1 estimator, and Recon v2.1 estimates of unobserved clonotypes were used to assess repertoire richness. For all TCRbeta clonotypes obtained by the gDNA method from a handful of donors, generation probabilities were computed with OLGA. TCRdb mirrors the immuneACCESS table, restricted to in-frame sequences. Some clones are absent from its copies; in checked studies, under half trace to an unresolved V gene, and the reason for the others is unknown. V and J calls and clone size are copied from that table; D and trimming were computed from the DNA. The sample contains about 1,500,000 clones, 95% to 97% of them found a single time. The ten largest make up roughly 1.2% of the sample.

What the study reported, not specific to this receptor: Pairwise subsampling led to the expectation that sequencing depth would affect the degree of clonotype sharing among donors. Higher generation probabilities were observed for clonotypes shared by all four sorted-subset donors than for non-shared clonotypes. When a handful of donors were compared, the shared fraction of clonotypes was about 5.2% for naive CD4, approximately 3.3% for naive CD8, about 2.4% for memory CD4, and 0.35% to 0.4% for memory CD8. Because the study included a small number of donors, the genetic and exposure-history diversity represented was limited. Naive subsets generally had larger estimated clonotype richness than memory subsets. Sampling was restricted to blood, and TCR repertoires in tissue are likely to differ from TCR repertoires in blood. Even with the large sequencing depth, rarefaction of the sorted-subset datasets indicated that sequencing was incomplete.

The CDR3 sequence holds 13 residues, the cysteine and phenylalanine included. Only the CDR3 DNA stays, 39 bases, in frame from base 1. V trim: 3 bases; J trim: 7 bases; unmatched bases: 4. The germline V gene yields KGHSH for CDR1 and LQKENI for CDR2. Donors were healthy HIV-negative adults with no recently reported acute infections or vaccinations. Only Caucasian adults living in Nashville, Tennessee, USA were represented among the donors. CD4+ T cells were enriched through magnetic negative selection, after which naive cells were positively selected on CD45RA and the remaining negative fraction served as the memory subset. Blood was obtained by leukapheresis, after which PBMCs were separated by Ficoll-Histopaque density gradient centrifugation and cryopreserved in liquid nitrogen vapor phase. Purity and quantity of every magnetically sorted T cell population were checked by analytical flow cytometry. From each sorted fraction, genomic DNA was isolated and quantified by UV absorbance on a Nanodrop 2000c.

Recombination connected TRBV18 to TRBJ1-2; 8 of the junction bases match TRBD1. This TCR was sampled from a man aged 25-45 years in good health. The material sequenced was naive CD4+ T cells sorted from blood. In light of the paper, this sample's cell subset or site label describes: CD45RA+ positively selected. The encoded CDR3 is CASSPDREGGYTF. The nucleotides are TGTGCCAGCTCACCGGACAGGGAGGGTGGCTACACCTTC. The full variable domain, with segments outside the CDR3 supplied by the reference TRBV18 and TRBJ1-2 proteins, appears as NAGVMQNPRHLVRRRGQEARLRCSPMKGHSHVYWYRQLPEEGLKFMVYLQKENIIDESGMPKERFSAEFPKEGPSILRIQQVVRGDSAAYFCASSPDREGGYTFGSGTRLTVV.